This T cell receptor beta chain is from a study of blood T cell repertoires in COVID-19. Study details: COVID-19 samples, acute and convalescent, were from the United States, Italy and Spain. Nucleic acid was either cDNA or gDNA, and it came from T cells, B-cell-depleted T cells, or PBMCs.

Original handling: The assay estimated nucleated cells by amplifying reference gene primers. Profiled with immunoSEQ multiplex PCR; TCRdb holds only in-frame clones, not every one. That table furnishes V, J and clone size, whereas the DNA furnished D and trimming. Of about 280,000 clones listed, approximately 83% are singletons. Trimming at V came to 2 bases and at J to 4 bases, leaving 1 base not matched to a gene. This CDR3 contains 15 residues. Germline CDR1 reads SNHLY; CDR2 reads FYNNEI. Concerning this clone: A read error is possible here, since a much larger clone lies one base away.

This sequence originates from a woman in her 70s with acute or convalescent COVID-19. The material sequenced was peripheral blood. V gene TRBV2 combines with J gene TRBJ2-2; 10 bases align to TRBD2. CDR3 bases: TGTGCCAGCAGTGAAAGACTAGCGGGCACCGGGGAGCTGTTTTTT. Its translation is CASSERLAGTGELFF.